This T cell receptor beta chain was sequenced for a study of shared clonotypes between healthy human individuals. Looking at the study overall: Used for every donor were three CD4 naive, three CD4 memory, two CD8 naive and one CD8 memory plate.

As to this clone: Its antigen remains unidentified.

The CDR3 extends over 15 amino acids. Trimming removed 0 bases from V and 5 bases from J, with 12 bases in between. Germline CDR1 and CDR2: SGHRS and YFSETQ. Using immunoSEQ multiplex PCR, the repertoire was profiled, and TCRdb retains in-frame clones only, with some absent. Of 2 million to 2.5 million clones listed, approximately 93% are singletons. Study conclusions and caveats: Relative to clonotypes present in all four donors, those not shared had lower generation probabilities. Memory subsets generally showed lower estimated richness than naive subsets.

Source material: naive CD4+ T cells from PBMCs. The subset is: CD45RA+ positively selected. The receptor was derived from a young man in good health. Some clones in this sample may be carry-over from other donors' samples. This chain joins TRBV5-1 and TRBJ2-1; TRBD2 might be the D (5 bases). The CDR3 DNA reads as TGCGCCAGCAGCTTGGTCTTGGGAGCGGACAATGAGCAGTTCTTC. Translated: CASSLVLGADNEQFF.